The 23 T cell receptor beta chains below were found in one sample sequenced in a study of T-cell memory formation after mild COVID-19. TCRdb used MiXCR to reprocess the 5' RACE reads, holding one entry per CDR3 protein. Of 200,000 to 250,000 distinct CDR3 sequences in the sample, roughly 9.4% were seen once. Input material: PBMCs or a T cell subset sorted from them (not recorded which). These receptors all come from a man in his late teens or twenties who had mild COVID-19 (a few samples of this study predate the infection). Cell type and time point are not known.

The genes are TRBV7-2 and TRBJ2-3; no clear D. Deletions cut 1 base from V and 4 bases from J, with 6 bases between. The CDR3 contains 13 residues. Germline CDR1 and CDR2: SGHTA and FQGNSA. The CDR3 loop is CASSLVAADTQYF. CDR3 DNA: TGTGCCAGCAGCTTAGTGGCTGCAGATACGCAGTATTTT.

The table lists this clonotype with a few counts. For the CDR3, the DNA is TGTGCCAGCAGCTTAAGAGGGGACAGATCTTACTATAATTCACCCCTCCACTTT. It translates to CASSLRGDRSYYNSPLHF. The V gene is TRBV7-2, the J gene TRBJ1-6; 7 bases fit TRBD1. After removal of 2 bases from V and 3 bases from J, the junction contained 10 bases not matched to a gene. Germline loops: CDR1 SGHTA, CDR2 FQGNSA. The CDR3 runs 18 residues. Looking up the rest from reference TRBV7-2 and TRBJ1-6 gives the full variable domain: GAGVSQSPSNKVTEKGKDVELRCDPISGHTALYWYRQSLGQGLEFLIYFQGNSAPDKSGLPSDRFSAERTGGSVSTLTIQRTQQEDSAVYLCASSLRGDRSYYNSPLHFGNGTRLTVT.

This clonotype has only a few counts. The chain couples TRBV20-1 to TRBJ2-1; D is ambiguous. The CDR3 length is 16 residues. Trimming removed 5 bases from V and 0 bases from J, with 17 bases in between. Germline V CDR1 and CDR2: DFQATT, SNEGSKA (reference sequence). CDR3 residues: CSASTIAASSYNEQFF. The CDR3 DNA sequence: TGCAGTGCTTCTACTATCGCGGCCAGCTCCTACAATGAGCAGTTCTTC.

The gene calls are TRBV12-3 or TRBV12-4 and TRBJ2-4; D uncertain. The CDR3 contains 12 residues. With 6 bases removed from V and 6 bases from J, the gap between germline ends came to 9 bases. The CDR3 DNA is TGTGCCAGCAGAAATAACCTAAACATTCAGTACTTC. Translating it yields CASRNNLNIQYF.

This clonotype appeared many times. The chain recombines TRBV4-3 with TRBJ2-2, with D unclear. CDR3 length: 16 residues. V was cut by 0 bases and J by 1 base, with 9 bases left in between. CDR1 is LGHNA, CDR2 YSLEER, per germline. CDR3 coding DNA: TGCGCCAGCAGCCAAGAGGTTTTGGGGAACACCGGGGAGCTGTTTTTT. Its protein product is CASSQEVLGNTGELFF.

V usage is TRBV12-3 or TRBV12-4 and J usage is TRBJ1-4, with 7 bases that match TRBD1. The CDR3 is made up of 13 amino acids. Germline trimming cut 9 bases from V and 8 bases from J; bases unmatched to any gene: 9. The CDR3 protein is CASKQGRVEKLFF. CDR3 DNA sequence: TGTGCCAGTAAACAGGGGAGGGTGGAAAAACTGTTTTTT.

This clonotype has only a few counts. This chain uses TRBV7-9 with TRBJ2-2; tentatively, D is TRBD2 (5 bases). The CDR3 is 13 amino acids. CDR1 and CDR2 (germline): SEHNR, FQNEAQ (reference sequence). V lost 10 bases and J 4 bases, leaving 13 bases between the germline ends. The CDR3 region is CATGFGVTGELFF. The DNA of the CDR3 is TGTGCCACCGGCTTCGGGGTCACCGGGGAGCTGTTTTTT.

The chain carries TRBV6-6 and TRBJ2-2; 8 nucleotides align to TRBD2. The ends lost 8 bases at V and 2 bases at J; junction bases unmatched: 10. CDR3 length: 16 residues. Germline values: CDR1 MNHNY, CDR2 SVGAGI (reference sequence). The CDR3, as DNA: TGTGCCAGCGGCCAAGGGCTAGCGGGTAACACCGGGGAGCTGTTTTTT. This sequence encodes CASGQGLAGNTGELFF.

Here the CDR3 reads CASSPGTGTFYEQYV. The CDR3 region has the DNA TGCGCCAGCAGCCCGGGGACAGGGACCTTCTACGAGCAGTACGTC. The gene calls are TRBV5-1 and TRBJ2-7, with 9 bases identical to TRBD1. After removal of 4 bases from V and 3 bases from J, the junction contained 8 bases not matched to a gene. The CDR3 has 15 amino acids. CDR1 is SGHRS and CDR2 is YFSETQ in the germline V gene.

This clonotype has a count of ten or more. In DNA, the CDR3 is TGTGCCACCAGCCGGGACAGGGGGAACACTGAAGCTTTCTTT. Its protein product is CATSRDRGNTEAFF. This chain joins TRBV15 and TRBJ1-1, with 10 nucleotides matching TRBD1. V was pared by 5 bases and J by 1 base, with 1 base of the junction left unmatched. The CDR3 extends over 14 amino acids. Germline V gene lookup returns CDR1 LNHNV and CDR2 YYDKDF (reference sequence). The whole variable domain, remainder taken from reference TRBV15 and TRBJ1-1, is DAMVIQNPRYQVTQFGKPVTLSCSQTLNHNVMYWYQQKSSQAPKLLFHYYDKDFNNEADTPDNFQSRRPNTSFCFLDIRSPGLGDTAMYLCATSRDRGNTEAFFGQGTRLTVV.

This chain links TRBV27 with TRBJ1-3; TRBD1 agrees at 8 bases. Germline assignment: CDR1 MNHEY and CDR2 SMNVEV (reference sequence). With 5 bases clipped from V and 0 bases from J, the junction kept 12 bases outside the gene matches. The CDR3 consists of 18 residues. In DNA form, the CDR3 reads TGTGCCAGCAGTCGCTGGACAGGGAATATTCTCTCTGGAAACACCATATATTTT. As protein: CASSRWTGNILSGNTIYF.

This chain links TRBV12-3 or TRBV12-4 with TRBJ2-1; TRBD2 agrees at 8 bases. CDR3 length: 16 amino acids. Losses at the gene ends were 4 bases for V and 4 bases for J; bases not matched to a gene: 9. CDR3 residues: CASSSQRLARYNEQFF. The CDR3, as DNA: TGTGCCAGCAGTTCCCAGCGACTAGCGCGATACAATGAGCAGTTCTTC.

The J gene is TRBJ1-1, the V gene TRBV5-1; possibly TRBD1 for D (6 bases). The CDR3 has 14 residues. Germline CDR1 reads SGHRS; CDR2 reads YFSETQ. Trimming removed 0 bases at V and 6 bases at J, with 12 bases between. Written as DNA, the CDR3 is TGCGCCAGCAGCTTGGGTACAGGGCAGGCTGAAGCTTTCTTT. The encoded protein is CASSLGTGQAEAFF.

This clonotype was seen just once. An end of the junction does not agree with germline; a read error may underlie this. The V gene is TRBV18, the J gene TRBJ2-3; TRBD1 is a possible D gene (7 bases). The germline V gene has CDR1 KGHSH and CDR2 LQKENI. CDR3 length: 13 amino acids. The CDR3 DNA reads TGTGCCGGCTCCCAGGAGGGGGCCGATACGCAGTATTTT. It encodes CAGSQEGADTQYF.

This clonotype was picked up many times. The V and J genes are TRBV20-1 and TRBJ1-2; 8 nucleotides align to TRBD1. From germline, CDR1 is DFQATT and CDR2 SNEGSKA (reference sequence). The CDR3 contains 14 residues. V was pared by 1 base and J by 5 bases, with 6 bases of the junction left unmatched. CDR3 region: CSARATGGEYGYTF. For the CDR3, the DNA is TGCAGTGCTAGAGCCACAGGGGGGGAATATGGCTACACCTTC.

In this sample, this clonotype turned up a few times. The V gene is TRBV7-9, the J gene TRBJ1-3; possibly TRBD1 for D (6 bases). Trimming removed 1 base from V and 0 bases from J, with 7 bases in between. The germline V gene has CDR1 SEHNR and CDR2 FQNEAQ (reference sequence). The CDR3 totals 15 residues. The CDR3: CASSLGTVSGNTIYF. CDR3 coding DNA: TGTGCCAGCAGCTTAGGGACAGTCTCTGGAAACACCATATATTTT.

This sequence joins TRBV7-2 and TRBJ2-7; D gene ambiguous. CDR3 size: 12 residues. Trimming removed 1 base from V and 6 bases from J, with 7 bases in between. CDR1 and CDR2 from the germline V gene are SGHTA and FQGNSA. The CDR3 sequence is CASSLVAGEQYF. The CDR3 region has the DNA TGTGCCAGCAGCTTAGTGGCTGGCGAGCAGTACTTC.

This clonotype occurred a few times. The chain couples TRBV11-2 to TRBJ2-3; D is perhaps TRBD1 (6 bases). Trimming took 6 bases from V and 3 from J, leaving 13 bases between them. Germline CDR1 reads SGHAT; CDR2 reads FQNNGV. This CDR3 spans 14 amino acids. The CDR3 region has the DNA TGTGCCAGCAGGGGCTGGGGGCAGACAGATACGCAGTATTTT. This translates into CASRGWGQTDTQYF.

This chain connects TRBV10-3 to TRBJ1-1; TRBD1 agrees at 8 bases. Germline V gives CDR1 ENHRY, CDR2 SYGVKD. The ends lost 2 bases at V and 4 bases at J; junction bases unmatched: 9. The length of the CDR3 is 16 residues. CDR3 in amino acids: CAISEPSGTGGTEAFF. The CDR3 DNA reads TGTGCCATCAGTGAGCCTTCCGGGACAGGCGGCACTGAAGCTTTCTTT.

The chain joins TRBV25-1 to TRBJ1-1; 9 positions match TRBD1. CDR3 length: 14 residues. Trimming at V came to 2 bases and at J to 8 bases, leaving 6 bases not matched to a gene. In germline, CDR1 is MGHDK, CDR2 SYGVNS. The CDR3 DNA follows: TGTGCCAGCAGTGAACGGGACAGGGCCGGCGAAGCTTTCTTT. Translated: CASSERDRAGEAFF.

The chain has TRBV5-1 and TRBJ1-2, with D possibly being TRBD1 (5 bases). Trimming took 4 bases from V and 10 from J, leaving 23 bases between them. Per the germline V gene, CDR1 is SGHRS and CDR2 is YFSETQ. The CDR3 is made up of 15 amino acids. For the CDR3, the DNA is TGCGCCAGCAGCGCAGAACAGGTTGCCGTTCCCATCTACACCTTC. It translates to CASSAEQVAVPIYTF.

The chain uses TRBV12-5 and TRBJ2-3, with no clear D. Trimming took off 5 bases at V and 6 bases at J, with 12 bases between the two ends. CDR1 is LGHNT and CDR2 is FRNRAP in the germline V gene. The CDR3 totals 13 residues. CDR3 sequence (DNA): TGTGCTAGTGGTGCCGTTGTGATGGATACGCAGTATTTT. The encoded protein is CASGAVVMDTQYF.

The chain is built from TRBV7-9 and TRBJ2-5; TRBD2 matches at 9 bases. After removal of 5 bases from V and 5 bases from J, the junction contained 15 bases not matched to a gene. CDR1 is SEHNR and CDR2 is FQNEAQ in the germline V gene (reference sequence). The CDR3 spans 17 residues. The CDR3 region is CASSLGGWSGGSETQYF. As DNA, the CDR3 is TGTGCCAGCAGCCTAGGCGGATGGAGCGGGGGGTCTGAGACCCAGTACTTC.